The clone carrying this T cell receptor (beta chain) was recorded only once. This entry is derived from a study of blood T cell repertoires in COVID-19. Across the study: Specimens from acute and convalescent COVID-19 originated in the United States, Italy and Spain. The cDNA or gDNA used as material had been derived from T cells, B-cell-depleted T cells, or PBMCs.

Per germline, CDR1 LGHNA and CDR2 YNFKEQ. Trimming at V came to 4 bases and at J to 13 bases, leaving 12 bases not matched to a gene. CDR3 length equals 15 residues. How the authors handled the data: Reference gene primer amplification in the assay estimated nucleated cell counts. Produced via immunoSEQ multiplex PCR; TCRdb's table is partial and in-frame only. The DNA was the basis for D and trimming; V, J and clone size are from that table. The data contain about 240,000 clones, about 90% of them seen just once; the ten biggest clones take up roughly 3%. This TCR came from a woman under 40 who had recovered from COVID-19. The chain uses TRBV4-2 and TRBJ1-6, with 8 nucleotides matching TRBD1. Sequenced sample: peripheral blood. The CDR3 DNA reads TGTGCCAGCAGCCCACAACGGACAGGGATGGATCCCCTCCACTTT. Amino acid sequence: CASSPQRTGMDPLHF.